These 17 T cell receptor beta chains came from one sample sequenced in a study of radiation and T cells in renal cell carcinoma. Assay used: immunoSEQ multiplex PCR; TCRdb lists only in-frame clones, some missing. The sample has about 140,000 clones, around four fifths seen once. Time point here: baseline pretreatment blood. The treatment is: 15 Gy SBRT to primary tumor, nephrectomy 4 weeks later. Material: blood, obtained from a patient whose treatment included radiotherapy and nephrectomy. All receptors come from a woman between 50 and 59 years old with renal cell carcinoma.

The V call is TRBV6-5, the J call TRBJ1-2; possible D gene TRBD1, 5 bases. Trimming removed 8 bases at V and 7 bases at J, with 17 bases between. The CDR3 sequence is 13 residues long. Germline V lookup: CDR1 MNHEY, CDR2 SVGAGI. The CDR3 loop reads CASVGGDASGYTF. The CDR3 DNA reads TGTGCCAGCGTCGGCGGGGACGCCAGTGGCTACACCTTC.

This clone came up a few times. The chain combines TRBV5-1 with TRBJ1-1, with D possibly matching TRBD1 (6 bases). Germline V gene data show CDR1 as SGHRS and CDR2 as YFSETQ. V was shortened by 6 bases and J by 1 base, with 10 bases between the two germline ends. The CDR3 is made up of 13 amino acids. CDR3 protein: CASTRDTNTEAFF. Written as DNA, the CDR3 is TGCGCCAGCACCAGGGACACGAACACTGAAGCTTTCTTT.

In this sample, this clone turned up once. The gene calls are TRBV28 and TRBJ2-7; a possible D gene is TRBD2 (6 bases). CDR3 length: 12 amino acids. Trimming took 7 bases from V and 4 from J, leaving 11 bases between them. In germline, CDR1 is MDHEN, CDR2 SYDVKM. Here the CDR3 reads CASNPAGYEQYF. In nucleotides, the CDR3 is TGTGCCAGCAATCCCGCGGGATACGAGCAGTACTTC.

The V and J genes are TRBV27 and TRBJ2-5; TRBD1 is a possible D gene (6 bases). Trimming cost V 7 bases and J 7 bases, with 19 bases left between them. The CDR3 runs 14 residues. Germline values: CDR1 MNHEY, CDR2 SMNVEV (reference sequence). The CDR3 DNA is TGTGCCAGCAACCCCTCCCAGGGGCTCGGGACCCAGTACTTC. Residues: CASNPSQGLGTQYF.

V usage is TRBV9 and J usage is TRBJ2-3, with D unresolved. The CDR3 sequence is 12 residues long. CDR1 is SGDLS and CDR2 is YYNGEE in the germline V gene. Trimming removed 0 bases from V and 5 bases from J, with 4 bases in between. The CDR3 loop is CASSVGVDTQYF. For the CDR3, the DNA is TGTGCCAGCAGCGTAGGAGTAGATACGCAGTATTTT.

The chain combines TRBV7-8 with TRBJ2-7, with D perhaps matching TRBD2 (5 bases). CDR3 length: 15 amino acids. Trimming took off 1 base at V and 2 bases at J, with 12 bases between the two ends. Germline CDR1 is SGHVS and CDR2 is FQNEAQ. The CDR3 bases are TGTGCCAGCAGCTTAGTTACGGGGAGACCCTACGAGCAGTACTTC. Protein sequence: CASSLVTGRPYEQYF.

This clone was seen a single time. V and J are TRBV4-2 and TRBJ2-2, with 11 bases matching TRBD1. The CDR3 covers 19 residues. V gave up 3 bases and J gave up 1 base; unmatched junction bases: 10. The germline V gene encodes CDR1 LGHNA and CDR2 YNFKEQ. CDR3 amino acids: CASSHQPGQGVLNTGELFF. CDR3 bases: TGTGCCAGCAGCCATCAACCGGGACAGGGGGTGTTGAACACCGGGGAGCTGTTTTTT.

The chain carries TRBV19 and TRBJ1-4, with D perhaps matching TRBD1 (5 bases). Trimming removed 0 bases at V and 5 bases at J, with 10 bases between. In germline, CDR1 is LNHDA, CDR2 SQIVND (reference sequence). The CDR3 consists of 15 residues. The CDR3, as DNA: TGTGCCAGTAGTATAGATGATGGGGCAAATGAAAAACTGTTTTTT. Translated: CASSIDDGANEKLFF. Variable domain in full (rest from reference TRBV19 and TRBJ1-4): DGGITQSPKYLFRKEGQNVTLSCEQNLNHDAMYWYRQDPGQGLRLIYYSQIVNDFQKGDIAEGYSVSREKKESFPLTVTSAQKNPTAFYLCASSIDDGANEKLFFGSGTQLSVL.

This sequence joins TRBV7-2 and TRBJ2-7, with 7 bases identical to TRBD2. Trimming at V came to 3 bases and at J to 4 bases, leaving 9 bases not matched to a gene. CDR1 SGHTA and CDR2 FQGNSA come from the germline V gene. The CDR3 has 15 residues. CDR3 bases: TGTGCCAGCAGCTTCGGCGGGAGTAGACCGTACGAGCAGTACTTC. It translates to CASSFGGSRPYEQYF. Together with reference TRBV7-2 and TRBJ2-7, the CDR3 gives the full variable domain: GAGVSQSPSNKVTEKGKDVELRCDPISGHTALYWYRQSLGQGLEFLIYFQGNSAPDKSGLPSDRFSAERTGGSVSTLTIQRTQQEDSAVYLCASSFGGSRPYEQYFGPGTRLTVT.

In DNA, the CDR3 is TGTGCCAGCAGCTCGCGACGGACAGGGGGCACAGATACGCAGTATTTT. It translates to CASSSRRTGGTDTQYF. The rearrangement links TRBV5-4 to TRBJ2-3; TRBD1 matches at 9 bases. The trim removed 3 bases at V and 1 base at J, leaving 6 bases unmatched. The germline V gene has CDR1 SGHNT and CDR2 YYREEE (reference sequence). The CDR3 has 16 residues. Filled out from reference TRBV5-4 and TRBJ2-3, the complete variable domain reads ETGVTQSPTHLIKTRGQQVTLRCSSQSGHNTVSWYQQALGQGPQFIFQYYREEENGRGNFPPRFSGLQFPNYSSELNVNALELDDSALYLCASSSRRTGGTDTQYFGPGTRLTVL.

The gene calls are TRBV4-1 and TRBJ1-6; possible D gene TRBD1, 5 bases. The CDR3 length is 15 residues. Germline values: CDR1 MGHRA, CDR2 YSYEKL. Between the trimmed V and J ends, which lost 0 bases and 7 bases, there was a span of 10 bases. CDR3 DNA: TGCGCCAGCAGCCAAGAACGATCAGGGAATTCACCCCTCCACTTT. Amino acids: CASSQERSGNSPLHF.

The chain uses TRBV9 and TRBJ2-1, with D possibly TRBD2 on 5 matching bases. The germline V and J ends were trimmed by 0 bases and 0 bases, with 7 bases remaining between them. There are 15 residues in the CDR3. Looked up from germline, CDR1 is SGDLS and CDR2 is YYNGEE. The CDR3 DNA follows: TGTGCCAGCAGCGTAGCGGGAATCTCCTACAATGAGCAGTTCTTC. Translated, it gives CASSVAGISYNEQFF.

The J gene is TRBJ1-5, the V gene TRBV27, with unresolved D. Between the trimmed V and J ends, which lost 8 bases and 2 bases, there was a span of 13 bases. In germline, CDR1 is MNHEY, CDR2 SMNVEV (reference sequence). The CDR3 totals 14 residues. In DNA form, the CDR3 reads TGTGCCAGCCGTGCGGGGTTGGGCAATCAGCCCCAGCATTTT. Protein: CASRAGLGNQPQHF.

This clone was detected a few times. The J gene is TRBJ1-2, the V gene TRBV28; D perhaps matches TRBD1 (6 bases). The V gene lost 6 bases and the J gene lost 2 bases, with 10 bases spanning the gap. Germline V gene sequence: CDR1 MDHEN, CDR2 SYDVKM. This CDR3 spans 13 amino acids. The CDR3 protein is CASSQGQNYGYTF. As DNA, the CDR3 is TGTGCCAGCAGCCAAGGACAGAACTATGGCTACACCTTC.

V gene TRBV20-1 combines with J gene TRBJ2-5; the D gene is possibly TRBD2 (5 bases). Deletions cut 6 bases from V and 5 bases from J, with 10 bases between. The CDR3 consists of 11 residues. Germline V lookup: CDR1 DFQATT, CDR2 SNEGSKA (reference sequence). CDR3 loop: CSAQPGETQYF. The CDR3 DNA follows: TGCAGTGCGCAGCCGGGGGAGACCCAGTACTTC.

The genes are TRBV28 and TRBJ2-7; 8 bases agree with TRBD1. The V segment lost 3 bases and the J segment 5 bases; nucleotides outside the gene matches: 6. Germline values: CDR1 MDHEN, CDR2 SYDVKM. This CDR3 comprises 14 residues. The CDR3 loop is CASSFKGQGHEQYF. The CDR3 DNA reads TGTGCCAGCAGTTTTAAAGGACAGGGACACGAGCAGTACTTC.

This chain uses TRBV7-2 with TRBJ2-1, with a weak D call TRBD1 (6 bases). The V end lost 5 bases, the J end lost 10 bases, and 12 bases lay between the germline ends. In germline, CDR1 is SGHTA, CDR2 FQGNSA. The CDR3 runs to 12 residues. This CDR3 reads CASSAGVLEQFF. The CDR3 DNA reads as TGTGCCAGCAGCGCAGGGGTTTTGGAGCAGTTCTTC.